This T cell receptor beta chain came from a study of shared T cell receptors in the human thymus. V was shortened by 4 bases and J by 4 bases, with 19 bases between the two germline ends. This CDR3 comprises 16 residues. Germline-derived CDR1 and CDR2 are LGHNA and YNFKEQ. Measured with immunoSEQ multiplex PCR; TCRdb has only the in-frame clones, and not every one. The table has 600,000 to 900,000 clones, 70% to 90% seen once; the top ten hold roughly 0.01%. The same data also contributed to another study, on human thymus T cells. As that study records: Having surgery to correct congenital heart defects, healthy Finnish infants acted as the donors.

The receptor was derived from a girl less than two years old with a congenital heart defect. Material for sequencing was thymocytes. The chain combines TRBV4-2 with TRBJ1-1; D not resolved. This CDR3 reads CASSPVGSPGGTEAFF. Written as DNA, the CDR3 is TGTGCCAGCAGCCCAGTCGGGTCGCCCGGCGGCACTGAAGCTTTCTTT.